Each of the 27 T cell receptor beta chains below was sequenced from the same sample in a study of CD8 T cells in Susac syndrome. Random hexamers were used to reverse transcribe 0.5 to 1 ug of RNA. Via MiXCR, TCRdb re-called the immunoSEQ multiplex PCR reads, giving one row per CDR3 protein. The sample consists of some 65,000 distinct CDR3 sequences, approximately 94% of them appearing once. Sample: CD8+ T cells from PBMCs. These receptors all stem from a human donor with multiple sclerosis.

This clonotype was seen just once. The chain combines TRBV6-4 with TRBJ2-3, with D possibly TRBD1 on 8 matching bases. The CDR3 contains 15 residues. Trimming shortened V by 2 bases and J by 4 bases, and 13 bases separated the two germline ends. Germline-derived CDR1 and CDR2 are MRHNA and SNTAGT. The CDR3 region has the DNA TGTGCCAGCAGTGACGGAACAGGGGGGGCAGATACGCAGTATTTT. Amino acids: CASSDGTGGADTQYF.

The J gene is TRBJ2-7, the V gene TRBV15; D gene uncertain. The CDR3 has 12 residues. Trimming removed 1 base from V and 6 bases from J, with 7 bases in between. Germline-derived CDR1 and CDR2 are LNHNV and YYDKDF (reference sequence). The CDR3 here is CATSRGSGEQYF. The CDR3, as DNA: TGTGCCACCAGCAGAGGTTCTGGCGAGCAGTACTTC.

The chain recombines TRBV5-4 with TRBJ2-3; 10 bases are shared with TRBD1. CDR1 is SGHNT, CDR2 YYREEE, per germline (reference sequence). Trimming took 3 bases from V and 4 from J; bases not matched to a gene: 8. The CDR3 extends over 16 amino acids. This CDR3 reads CASSSSGTGASDTQYF. The CDR3 DNA reads as TGTGCCAGCAGCTCCTCCGGGACAGGGGCGTCAGATACGCAGTATTTT.

The chain employs TRBV11-3 and TRBJ2-1; weak D call: TRBD1 (6 bases). V was cut by 2 bases and J by 6 bases, with 11 bases left in between. Germline V gene lookup returns CDR1 SGHNT and CDR2 YENEEA. The CDR3 loop spans 14 amino acids. The CDR3 DNA reads TGTGCCAGCAGCTTACGTACAGGGCCCAATGAGCAGTTCTTC. Amino acids: CASSLRTGPNEQFF.

CDR3 in amino acids: CATSTSEDNEQFF. Here the CDR3 DNA reads TGTGCCACCTCCACTAGCGAGGACAATGAGCAGTTCTTC. The chain uses TRBV12-3 or TRBV12-4 and TRBJ2-1; 7 nucleotides match TRBD2. There are 13 residues in the CDR3. The V gene end was trimmed by 10 bases and the J gene end by 5 bases; junction bases not matched to a gene: 8.

The rearrangement joins TRBV29-1 to TRBJ1-2; 8 nucleotides line up with TRBD1. This CDR3 contains 13 residues. V shed 5 bases, J shed 8 bases, and the junction held 10 bases outside the gene matches. Germline CDR1 and CDR2: SQVTM and ANQGSEA. The CDR3 protein is CSVQHWTGHGYTF. The CDR3 bases are TGCAGCGTTCAGCACTGGACAGGGCACGGCTACACCTTC.

This sequence joins TRBV11-1 and TRBJ2-1, with a weak D call TRBD2 (5 bases). The CDR3 runs to 15 residues. CDR1 SGHAT and CDR2 FQDESV come from the germline V gene (reference sequence). V was clipped by 0 bases and J by 6 bases, with 12 bases between them. In nucleotides, the CDR3 is TGTGCCAGCAGCTTAGCGGAAACTAGTTCCAATGAGCAGTTCTTC. Protein sequence: CASSLAETSSNEQFF.

This sequence joins TRBV27 and TRBJ2-5, with D unclear. Trimming removed 5 bases from V and 0 bases from J, with 7 bases in between. This CDR3 has 13 residues. Germline values: CDR1 MNHEY, CDR2 SMNVEV (reference sequence). The CDR3 region has the DNA TGTGCCAGCAGTCCAGCGTACCAAGAGACCCAGTACTTC. Amino acids: CASSPAYQETQYF.

The chain uses TRBV5-6 and TRBJ2-1; D tentatively fits TRBD1 or TRBD2 (6 bases each). V was clipped by 2 bases and J by 5 bases, with 11 bases between them. The length of the CDR3 is 14 residues. Germline V gene data show CDR1 as SGHDT and CDR2 as YYEEEE. CDR3 protein: CASSFGGVDNEQFF. The CDR3 nucleotides are TGTGCCAGCAGCTTCGGGGGCGTAGACAATGAGCAGTTCTTC.

The table lists this clonotype with a count of one. The V gene is TRBV7-3, the J gene TRBJ2-5; D not certain. CDR1 and CDR2 (germline): SGHTA, FQGTGA. The CDR3 runs to 12 residues. V lost 5 bases and J lost 9, with 13 bases in between. The CDR3 coding sequence is TGTGCCAGCAGCCCCTCCCCCATGGCCCAGTACTTC. This sequence encodes CASSPSPMAQYF.

The chain combines TRBV7-9 with TRBJ2-7; TRBD1 matches at 7 bases. The germline CDR1 and CDR2 sequences are SEHNR and FQNEAQ (reference sequence). V lost 4 bases to trimming and J lost 0 bases; unmatched junction nucleotides: 9. This CDR3 is built from 16 residues. CDR3 DNA sequence: TGTGCCAGCAGCTACCGGGACAGCGAAAGCTCCTACGAGCAGTACTTC. As protein: CASSYRDSESSYEQYF.

The J gene is TRBJ2-1, the V gene TRBV19; no firm D call. V lost 1 base, J lost 8 bases, and 15 bases lay in between. From germline, CDR1 is LNHDA and CDR2 SQIVND (reference sequence). The CDR3 has 15 amino acids. CDR3 DNA sequence: TGTGCCAGTAGTATAGGGGAAATACGTCACGATGAGCAGTTCTTC. Its translation: CASSIGEIRHDEQFF.

This rearrangement joins TRBV9 to TRBJ2-6; D uncertain. The CDR3 totals 18 residues. Trimming took off 3 bases at V and 0 bases at J, with 16 bases between the two ends. Per germline, CDR1 SGDLS and CDR2 YYNGEE. CDR3 residues: CASSGVSARSSGANVLTF. DNA for the CDR3: TGTGCCAGCAGCGGGGTCTCCGCGAGGAGCTCTGGGGCCAACGTCCTGACTTTC.

The chain couples TRBV9 to TRBJ1-2; no definite D call. The germline V and J ends were trimmed by 0 bases and 8 bases, with 14 bases remaining between them. The germline V gene encodes CDR1 SGDLS and CDR2 YYNGEE. This CDR3 has 14 residues. CDR3 in DNA: TGTGCCAGCAGCGTAGTATCTGACCCCTACGGCTACACCTTC. Its translation is CASSVVSDPYGYTF.

This chain uses TRBV7-9 with TRBJ2-5; the match to TRBD1 covers 7 bases. The V and J ends lost 0 bases and 4 bases, in that order; junction bases with no gene match: 8. The CDR3 totals 16 residues. The germline CDR1 and CDR2 sequences are SEHNR and FQNEAQ (reference sequence). CDR3 DNA: TGTGCCAGCAGCTTAGCGGCAGGGGGATCGGGAGAGACCCAGTACTTC. This encodes CASSLAAGGSGETQYF.

The V call is TRBV23-1, the J call TRBJ2-7; no clear D gene. TRBV23-1 is an ORF; its function is uncertain. Between the trimmed V and J ends, which lost 0 bases and 8 bases, there was a span of 11 bases. The CDR3 consists of 13 residues. This chain's CDR3 is CASSQSKEWQQYF. The CDR3 DNA reads as TGCGCCAGCAGTCAATCAAAGGAGTGGCAGCAGTACTTC.

V usage is TRBV3-1 and J usage is TRBJ2-4, with 9 bases aligning to TRBD2. The ends lost 0 bases at V and 7 bases at J; junction bases unmatched: 10. This CDR3 has 17 residues. The V gene's germline CDR1 is LGHDT and CDR2 YNNKEL (reference sequence). The CDR3 sequence: CASSQDELAGDFNIQYF. In DNA form, the CDR3 reads TGTGCCAGCAGCCAAGATGAATTAGCGGGGGACTTTAACATTCAGTACTTC.

This clonotype was recorded once. The chain employs TRBV30 and TRBJ2-7, with a possible D match to TRBD1 (5 bases). The length of the CDR3 is 11 residues. CDR1 is GTSNPN and CDR2 is SVGIG in the germline V gene (reference sequence). V was shortened by 5 bases and J by 6 bases, with 11 bases between the two germline ends. CDR3 residues: CAWSVRAEQYF. The CDR3 region has the DNA TGTGCCTGGTCGGTCAGGGCCGAGCAGTACTTC.

The CDR3 loop is CSVEERDSVADTQYF. The CDR3 DNA follows: TGCAGCGTTGAGGAGCGGGACAGTGTGGCTGATACGCAGTATTTT. The chain recombines TRBV29-1 with TRBJ2-3; the D gene could be TRBD1 or TRBD2 (7 bases each). CDR1 SQVTM and CDR2 ANQGSEA come from the germline V gene. V lost 3 bases to trimming and J lost 6 bases, with 19 bases between them. This CDR3 contains 15 residues.

J is TRBJ2-5 and V is TRBV7-9, with D hard to call. The V gene lost 4 bases and the J gene lost 5 bases, with 8 bases spanning the gap. Looked up from germline, CDR1 is SEHNR and CDR2 is FQNEAQ (reference sequence). The CDR3 runs 12 residues. Here the CDR3 reads CASSSPLETQYF. CDR3 DNA: TGTGCCAGCAGCTCGCCCTTGGAGACCCAGTACTTC.

This rearrangement joins TRBV12-3 or TRBV12-4 to TRBJ2-5; 7 bases match TRBD2. J gave up 7 bases and V 6 bases, and 5 bases lay outside the gene matches. CDR3 length: 12 residues. The CDR3 coding sequence is TGTGCCAGCAGCCACGGGGAGGGGACCCAGTACTTC. It encodes CASSHGEGTQYF.

The rearrangement links TRBV7-2 to TRBJ2-2; tentative D call: TRBD2 (5 bases). Germline CDR1 reads SGHTA; CDR2 reads FQGNSA. This CDR3 has 10 amino acids. The V and J ends lost 11 bases and 6 bases respectively, with 7 bases between them. In nucleotides, the CDR3 is TGTGCCCGCGGGTCCGGGGAGCTGTTTTTT. This encodes CARGSGELFF.

J is TRBJ2-7 and V is TRBV20-1; unclear D gene. The CDR3 spans 15 residues. Trimming shortened V by 3 bases and J by 1 base, and 16 bases separated the two germline ends. CDR1 DFQATT and CDR2 SNEGSKA come from the germline V gene (reference sequence). The DNA for the CDR3 is TGCAGTGCTAGTCCCAGAAGAGAAGTGTCCTACGAGCAGTACTTC. Protein: CSASPRREVSYEQYF.

The chain carries TRBV9 and TRBJ1-1; D perhaps matches TRBD1 (5 bases). CDR3 length: 14 residues. Germline values: CDR1 SGDLS, CDR2 YYNGEE. Trimming shortened V by 0 bases and J by 4 bases, and 10 bases separated the two germline ends. Written as DNA, the CDR3 is TGTGCCAGCAGCGTAGAAGGTGGGGCCACTGAAGCTTTCTTT. Translated: CASSVEGGATEAFF.

The chain joins TRBV15 to TRBJ2-7, with TRBD2 identical over 13 bases. Germline trimming cut 5 bases from V and 6 bases from J; bases unmatched to any gene: 4. The CDR3 has 14 residues. Germline V CDR1 and CDR2: LNHNV, YYDKDF (reference sequence). CDR3 region: CATSGLAGVGEQYF. CDR3 coding DNA: TGTGCCACCAGCGGACTAGCGGGAGTTGGCGAGCAGTACTTC.

In DNA form, the CDR3 reads TGTGCCAGCTCGGGGACTAGCGGGAGGCAATACAATGAGCAGTTCTTC. It is translated as CASSGTSGRQYNEQFF. This sequence joins TRBV18 and TRBJ2-1; 15 bases align to TRBD2. The CDR3 is 16 residues long. V lost 6 bases, J lost 4 bases, and 4 bases stayed unmatched. The germline V gene has CDR1 KGHSH and CDR2 LQKENI.

The chain links TRBV20-1 to TRBJ1-5; D is unclear. The CDR3 spans 16 residues. Trimming took 0 bases from V and 3 from J, leaving 15 bases between them. The V gene's germline CDR1 is DFQATT and CDR2 SNEGSKA (reference sequence). Written as DNA, the CDR3 is TGCAGTGCTAGAGATCTCCTCGGCGAGGCCAATCAGCCCCAGCATTTT. Amino acids: CSARDLLGEANQPQHF.